The 30 T cell receptor beta chains below all came from one sample that was sequenced in a study of OX40 agonist ivuxolimab in advanced cancers. The data were produced by immunoSEQ multiplex PCR, yet TCRdb's version contains in-frame clones alone and is incomplete. This sample has tens of thousands of clones; 90% to 95% occur once, and the top ten carry about 2.4%. Sequenced here: CD4+ or CD8+ T cells sorted from blood, sampled in a trial of the OX40 agonist ivuxolimab. Receptors were obtained from an adult with an advanced solid tumor such as melanoma, head and neck, liver or kidney cancer.

The genes are TRBV28 and TRBJ2-7; D might be TRBD1 (6 bases). This CDR3 spans 14 amino acids. From germline, CDR1 is MDHEN and CDR2 SYDVKM. V was pared by 7 bases and J by 0 bases, with 13 bases between. In nucleotides, the CDR3 is TGTGCCAGCAACATGGGGGCTCCCTCCTACGAGCAGTACTTC. The encoded protein is CASNMGAPSYEQYF.

The chain links TRBV4-1 to TRBJ1-1; no clear D. Germline CDR1 and CDR2: MGHRA and YSYEKL. Trimming removed 4 bases from V and 6 bases from J, with 12 bases in between. The CDR3 loop spans 13 amino acids. The CDR3 DNA sequence: TGCGCCAGCAGCCGAGGGTTGTTTGCTGAAGCTTTCTTT. This gives the protein CASSRGLFAEAFF.

The rearrangement links TRBV9 to TRBJ2-1; 9 positions match TRBD2. V gave up 2 bases and J gave up 10 bases; unmatched junction bases: 7. The CDR3 runs to 14 residues. From germline, CDR1 is SGDLS and CDR2 YYNGEE. The CDR3: CASSVGTAGGEQFF. The DNA of the CDR3 is TGTGCCAGCAGCGTGGGGACCGCGGGAGGGGAGCAGTTCTTC.

This clone was counted only a few times. Here the CDR3 reads CASSYTQGYEQYF. CDR3 nucleotides: TGTGCCAGCAGTTACACCCAAGGGTACGAGCAGTACTTC. V gene TRBV6-5 combines with J gene TRBJ2-7; D remains unclear. The CDR3 loop spans 13 amino acids. Germline values: CDR1 MNHEY, CDR2 SVGAGI. V was trimmed by 2 bases and J by 4 bases, leaving 9 bases between them.

The gene calls are TRBV25-1 and TRBJ1-1; 10 nucleotides match TRBD1. The germline gives CDR1 MGHDK, CDR2 SYGVNS. This CDR3 spans 13 amino acids. V lost 7 bases to trimming and J lost 5 bases; unmatched junction nucleotides: 4. CDR3 in DNA: TGTGCCAGCATAAGGACAGGGGGAACTGAAGCTTTCTTT. Translation gives CASIRTGGTEAFF. The whole variable domain, remainder taken from reference TRBV25-1 and TRBJ1-1, is EADIYQTPRYLVIGTGKKITLECSQTMGHDKMYWYQQDPGMELHLIHYSYGVNSTEKGDLSSESTVSRIRTEHFPLTLESARPSHTSQYLCASIRTGGTEAFFGQGTRLTVV.

The chain has TRBV4-3 and TRBJ1-5; D unclear. The V gene's germline CDR1 is LGHNA and CDR2 YSLEER. The length of the CDR3 is 13 residues. The V and J ends lost 1 base and 3 bases respectively, with 4 bases between them. The CDR3 DNA reads as TGCGCCAGCAGCCAAGGCTACAATCAGCCCCAGCATTTT. It specifies CASSQGYNQPQHF.

This chain connects TRBV2 to TRBJ2-7; 7 positions match TRBD1. Per germline, CDR1 SNHLY and CDR2 FYNNEI. V gave up 6 bases and J gave up 0 bases; unmatched junction bases: 5. This CDR3 has 14 residues. The CDR3 sequence is CASRGDSASYEQYF. The CDR3 DNA follows: TGTGCCAGCAGGGGGGACAGCGCCTCCTACGAGCAGTACTTC. The full variable domain, with the rest looked up from reference TRBV2 and TRBJ2-7, is EPEVTQTPSHQVTQMGQEVILRCVPISNHLYFYWYRQILGQKVEFLVSFYNNEISEKSEIFDDQFSVERPDGSNFTLKIRSTKLEDSAMYFCASRGDSASYEQYFGPGTRLTVT.

The chain has TRBV10-2 and TRBJ2-1, with D possibly matching TRBD2 (6 bases). This CDR3 region has 16 residues. The V end was cut by 7 bases, the J end by 7 bases, with 23 bases between. Per the germline V gene, CDR1 is WSHSY and CDR2 is SAAADI. CDR3 sequence reads: CASNPTATGVSNEQFF. The CDR3 DNA reads as TGCGCCAGCAATCCGACCGCAACGGGAGTAAGTAATGAGCAGTTCTTC.

This clone came up once. The chain employs TRBV7-8 and TRBJ1-5, with D possibly matching TRBD1 (5 bases). Germline CDR1 and CDR2: SGHVS and FQNEAQ. The V gene lost 0 bases and the J gene lost 4 bases, with 7 bases spanning the gap. The CDR3 covers 14 residues. This CDR3 is CASSLAGANQPQHF. The CDR3 coding sequence is TGTGCCAGCAGCTTAGCTGGGGCTAATCAGCCCCAGCATTTT.

This chain joins TRBV7-2 and TRBJ2-1, with a weak D call TRBD2 (6 bases). From germline, CDR1 is SGHTA and CDR2 FQGNSA. There are 17 residues in the CDR3. The ends were cut back, 0 bases at V and 5 bases at J, with 17 bases in the middle. CDR3: CASSLALDPLAHNEQFF. In nucleotides, the CDR3 is TGTGCCAGCAGCTTAGCTCTGGATCCGCTAGCGCACAATGAGCAGTTCTTC.

V and J are TRBV6-5 and TRBJ2-1; TRBD1 matches 10 bases. Trimming removed 8 bases from V and 7 bases from J; junction bases left unmatched: 11. The CDR3 totals 15 residues. Germline assignment: CDR1 MNHEY and CDR2 SVGAGI. In DNA form, the CDR3 reads TGTGCCAGCGGTGGGACAGGGGTAACGTATAATGAGCAGTTCTTC. Its translation is CASGGTGVTYNEQFF.

The V call is TRBV6-1, the J call TRBJ2-7; 7 positions agree with TRBD1. The CDR3 runs to 14 residues. J lost 3 bases, V lost 5 bases, and 7 bases had no gene match. Germline V gene data show CDR1 as MNHNS and CDR2 as SASEGT. CDR3 in amino acids: CASSLGQAIYEQYF. The CDR3, as DNA: TGTGCCAGCAGTCTCGGACAGGCGATCTACGAGCAGTACTTC.

Comment on this clone: The same CDR3 also results from other DNA sequences found in this sample. The chain uses TRBV5-1 and TRBJ1-1; perhaps TRBD1 as D (5 bases). V lost 0 bases, J lost 0 bases, and 6 bases lay in between. The CDR3 has 14 amino acids. The germline CDR1 and CDR2 sequences are SGHRS and YFSETQ. CDR3 DNA sequence: TGCGCCAGCAGCTTGGGGGGCCTGAACACTGAAGCTTTCTTT. It yields the protein CASSLGGLNTEAFF.

This clone was recorded once. The rearrangement uses TRBV5-1 and TRBJ2-6, with 7 bases that match TRBD1. The germline V gene has CDR1 SGHRS and CDR2 YFSETQ. CDR3 size: 15 residues. V lost 0 bases and J lost 5; bases outside the gene matches: 2. The CDR3 loop is CASSLAGQRANVLTF. The CDR3 DNA follows: TGCGCCAGCAGCTTGGCGGGACAGAGGGCCAACGTCCTGACTTTC. Full variable domain (outside the CDR3, taken from reference TRBV5-1 and TRBJ2-6): KAGVTQTPRYLIKTRGQQVTLSCSPISGHRSVSWYQQTPGQGLQFLFEYFSETQRNKGNFPGRFSGRQFSNSRSEMNVSTLELGDSALYLCASSLAGQRANVLTFGAGSRLTVL.

The V gene is TRBV25-1, the J gene TRBJ2-1; possibly TRBD2 for D (5 bases). The ends were cut back, 4 bases at V and 3 bases at J, with 16 bases in the middle. This CDR3 comprises 16 residues. The germline gives CDR1 MGHDK, CDR2 SYGVNS. The CDR3: CASSGSEPESYNEQFF. For the CDR3, the DNA is TGTGCCAGCAGTGGTAGCGAGCCGGAAAGCTACAATGAGCAGTTCTTC.

This rearrangement joins TRBV6-1 to TRBJ2-3, with D unclear. This CDR3 is built from 14 residues. V lost 8 bases, J lost 3 bases, and 15 bases lay in between. Germline CDR1 MNHNS, CDR2 SASEGT. CDR3 in amino acids: CASCRGVLTDTQYF. CDR3 sequence (DNA): TGTGCCAGCTGCCGTGGGGTATTGACAGATACGCAGTATTTT.

CDR3 protein: CASSLAGGTSGRIEQFF. CDR3 DNA sequence: TGCGCCAGCAGCTTGGCCGGGGGAACTAGCGGGAGAATTGAGCAGTTCTTC. V is TRBV5-1 and J is TRBJ2-1; 11 bases match TRBD2. The CDR3 is 17 amino acids. The junction had 11 bases not matched to a gene; V was cut back by 0 bases and J by 9 bases. Germline-derived CDR1 and CDR2 are SGHRS and YFSETQ.

This chain links TRBV7-9 with TRBJ2-1, with TRBD2 matching 7 bases. Germline values: CDR1 SEHNR, CDR2 FQNEAQ (reference sequence). Losses at the gene ends were 5 bases for V and 10 bases for J; bases not matched to a gene: 8. This CDR3 is 13 amino acids long. CDR3 region: CASSAWTSMEQFF. CDR3 in DNA: TGTGCCAGCAGCGCCTGGACTAGTATGGAGCAGTTCTTC. Using reference TRBV7-9 and TRBJ2-1 for the parts outside the CDR3, the full variable domain is DTGVSQNPRHKITKRGQNVTFRCDPISEHNRLYWYRQTLGQGPEFLTYFQNEAQLEKSRLLSDRFSAERPKGSFSTLEIQRTEQGDSAMYLCASSAWTSMEQFFGPGTRLTVL.

The V and J genes are TRBV7-2 and TRBJ1-2, with D tentatively TRBD1 (6 bases). The CDR3 extends over 16 amino acids. The V gene's germline CDR1 is SGHTA and CDR2 FQGNSA. V lost 4 bases to trimming and J lost 2 bases, with 17 bases between them. The CDR3 reads CASSSVGGHLNYGYTF. The CDR3 DNA sequence: TGTGCCAGCAGCTCCGTTGGGGGACACTTAAACTATGGCTACACCTTC.

V usage is TRBV6-6 and J usage is TRBJ2-7, with TRBD2 matching 7 bases. Per germline, CDR1 MNHNY and CDR2 SVGAGI (reference sequence). V lost 6 bases to trimming and J lost 0 bases; unmatched junction nucleotides: 5. The CDR3 sequence is 14 residues long. The CDR3 DNA reads TGTGCCAGCAGGGCCCGGACTAGCTCCTACGAGCAGTACTTC. This gives the protein CASRARTSSYEQYF.

The CDR3 loop reads CSARREEAFF. CDR3 nucleotides: TGCAGTGCAAGAAGGGAAGAAGCTTTCTTT. The chain joins TRBV20-1 to TRBJ1-1, with D hard to call. The CDR3 consists of 10 residues. Germline assignment: CDR1 DFQATT and CDR2 SNEGSKA (reference sequence). V was clipped by 6 bases and J by 8 bases, with 10 bases between them.

J is TRBJ2-3 and V is TRBV10-3; TRBD2 agrees at 12 bases. Germline V gives CDR1 ENHRY, CDR2 SYGVKD. V dropped 10 bases and J dropped 7; count of bases not matched to a gene: 6. The CDR3 totals 13 residues. The CDR3 sequence is CATLAGGLYTQYF. DNA for the CDR3: TGTGCCACCCTAGCGGGAGGGTTATATACGCAGTATTTT.

This chain connects TRBV27 to TRBJ2-5; D is perhaps TRBD1 (6 bases). Deletions cut 5 bases from V and 7 bases from J, with 20 bases between. The CDR3 totals 15 residues. Germline loops: CDR1 MNHEY, CDR2 SMNVEV (reference sequence). The CDR3 DNA sequence: TGTGCCAGCAGTCCAGGGGCGGCCAGCATTGGGACCCAGTACTTC. It yields the protein CASSPGAASIGTQYF.

DNA for the CDR3: TGTGCCTGGGTAGCGGGATCCTTCACAGATACGCAGTATTTT. Amino acid sequence: CAWVAGSFTDTQYF. The chain combines TRBV30 with TRBJ2-3; TRBD2 aligns across 8 bases. Germline-derived CDR1 and CDR2 are GTSNPN and SVGIG (reference sequence). This CDR3 comprises 14 residues. V dropped 5 bases and J dropped 2; count of bases not matched to a gene: 6.

This clone has a handful of counts. This chain joins TRBV28 and TRBJ1-2; 8 bases map to TRBD1. Trimming took 8 bases from V and 4 from J; bases not matched to a gene: 3. This CDR3 has 12 residues. CDR1 and CDR2 (germline): MDHEN, SYDVKM. CDR3 coding DNA: TGTGCCAGCGCAGGGGGCGGCTATGGCTACACCTTC. Translating it yields CASAGGGYGYTF.

J is TRBJ2-5 and V is TRBV11-2; the match to TRBD1 covers 8 bases. The CDR3 runs to 15 residues. Germline CDR1 and CDR2: SGHAT and FQNNGV. With 6 bases clipped from V and 5 bases from J, the junction kept 11 bases outside the gene matches. The DNA of the CDR3 is TGTGCCAGCAGTGGGGACAGGCAACGGCGGGAGACCCAGTACTTC. Its translation is CASSGDRQRRETQYF.

The chain recombines TRBV29-1 with TRBJ2-7; 7 nucleotides line up with TRBD1. J lost 4 bases, V lost 6 bases, and 6 bases had no gene match. The CDR3 totals 12 residues. CDR1 and CDR2 (germline): SQVTM, ANQGSEA. CDR3 bases: TGCAGCGTGGCCAGGGGGACATACGAGCAGTACTTC. Translation gives CSVARGTYEQYF.

J is TRBJ2-3 and V is TRBV15; TRBD1 agrees at 10 bases. The CDR3 runs to 16 residues. Germline V gives CDR1 LNHNV, CDR2 YYDKDF (reference sequence). The V gene end was trimmed by 1 base and the J gene end by 3 bases; junction bases not matched to a gene: 4. The chain's CDR3 is CATSRGWTGGTDTQYF. The CDR3 DNA reads as TGTGCCACCAGCAGAGGGTGGACAGGGGGAACAGATACGCAGTATTTT.

The chain couples TRBV14 to TRBJ1-1; D gene unclear. The CDR3 extends over 14 amino acids. Trimming shortened V by 4 bases and J by 8 bases, and 17 bases separated the two germline ends. Germline CDR1 is SGHDN and CDR2 is FVKESK. CDR3 amino acids: CASSRVSGRGEAFF. The CDR3 DNA follows: TGTGCCAGCAGCCGCGTTTCCGGCCGTGGAGAAGCTTTCTTT.

J is TRBJ2-3 and V is TRBV28, with 10 nucleotides matching TRBD2. The ends lost 10 bases at V and 5 bases at J; junction bases unmatched: 15. The CDR3 is 16 residues long. Germline lookup yields CDR1 MDHEN and CDR2 SYDVKM. The CDR3 DNA follows: TGTGCCATCGAAACTTCCCCCCTAGCGGGAGAAGATACGCAGTATTTT. Translated, it gives CAIETSPLAGEDTQYF.